This TCR beta chain was sequenced for a study of OX40 agonist ivuxolimab in advanced cancers. Study-wide background: Of mixed ages from about 23 to 79 and averaging about 60 years, the group was approximately 84% male. Treatment received earlier with anti-PD-1, anti-PD-L1 or anti-CTLA-4 agents was allowed, and more than 30% had some. Study-wide findings and caveats: There was clonal expansion of CD4+ and CD8+ blood T cells by week 6 at 0.1 to 3.0 mg/kg.

As regards this clone: Its antigen is undetermined.

Autoimmune disease history or systemic immunosuppression disqualified patients. Profiled with immunoSEQ multiplex PCR; TCRdb holds only in-frame clones, not every one. The sample holds tens of thousands of clones, roughly 81% seen once. The receptor was derived from an adult with an advanced solid tumor such as melanoma, head and neck, liver or kidney cancer. The source was CD4+ or CD8+ T cells sorted from blood, collected in a trial of the OX40 agonist ivuxolimab.

CDR3 residues: CASSPEASDEQYF. CDR3 nucleotide sequence: TGTGCCAGCAGCCCAGAGGCTAGCGATGAGCAGTACTTC. V is TRBV4-2 and J is TRBJ2-7; a possible D gene is TRBD2 (6 bases). The CDR3 has 13 amino acids. Germline assignment: CDR1 LGHNA and CDR2 YNFKEQ. V lost 4 bases to trimming and J lost 7 bases, with 14 bases between them.